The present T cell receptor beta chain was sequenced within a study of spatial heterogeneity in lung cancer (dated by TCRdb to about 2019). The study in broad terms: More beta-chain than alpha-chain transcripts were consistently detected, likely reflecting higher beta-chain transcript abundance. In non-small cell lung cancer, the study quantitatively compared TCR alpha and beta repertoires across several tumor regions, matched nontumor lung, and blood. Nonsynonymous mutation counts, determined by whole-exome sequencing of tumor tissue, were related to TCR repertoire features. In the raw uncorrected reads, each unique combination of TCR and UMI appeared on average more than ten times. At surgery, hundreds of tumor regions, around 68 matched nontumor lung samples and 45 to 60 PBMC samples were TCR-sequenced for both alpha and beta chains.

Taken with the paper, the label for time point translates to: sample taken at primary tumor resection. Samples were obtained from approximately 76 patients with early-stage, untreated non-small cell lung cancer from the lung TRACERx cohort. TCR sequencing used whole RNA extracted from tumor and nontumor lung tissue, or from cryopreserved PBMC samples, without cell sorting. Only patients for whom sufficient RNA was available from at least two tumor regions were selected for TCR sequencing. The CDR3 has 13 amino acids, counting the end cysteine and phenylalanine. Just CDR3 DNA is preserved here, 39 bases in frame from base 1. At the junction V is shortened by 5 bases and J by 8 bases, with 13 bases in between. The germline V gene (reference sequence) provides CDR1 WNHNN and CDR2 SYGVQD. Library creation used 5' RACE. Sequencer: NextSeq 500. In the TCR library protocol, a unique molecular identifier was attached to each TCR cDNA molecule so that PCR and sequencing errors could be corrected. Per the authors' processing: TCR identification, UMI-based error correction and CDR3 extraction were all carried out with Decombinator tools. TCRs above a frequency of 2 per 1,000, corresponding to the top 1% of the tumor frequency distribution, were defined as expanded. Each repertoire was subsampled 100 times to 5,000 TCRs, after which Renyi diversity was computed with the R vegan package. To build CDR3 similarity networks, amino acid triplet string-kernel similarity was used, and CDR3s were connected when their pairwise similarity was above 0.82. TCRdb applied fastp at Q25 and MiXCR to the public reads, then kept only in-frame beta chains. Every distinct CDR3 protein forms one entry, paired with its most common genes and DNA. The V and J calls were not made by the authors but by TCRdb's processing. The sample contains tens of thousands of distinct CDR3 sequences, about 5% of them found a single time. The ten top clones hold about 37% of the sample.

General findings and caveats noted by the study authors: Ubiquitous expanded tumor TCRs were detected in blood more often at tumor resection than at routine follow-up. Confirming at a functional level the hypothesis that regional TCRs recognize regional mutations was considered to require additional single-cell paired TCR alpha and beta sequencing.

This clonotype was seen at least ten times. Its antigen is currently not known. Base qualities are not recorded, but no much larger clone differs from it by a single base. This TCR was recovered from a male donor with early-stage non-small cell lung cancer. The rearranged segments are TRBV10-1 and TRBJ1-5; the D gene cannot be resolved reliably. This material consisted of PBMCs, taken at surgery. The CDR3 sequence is CASSFQTVEPQHF. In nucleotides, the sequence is TGCGCCAGCAGTTTTCAAACGGTGGAGCCCCAGCATTTT.